The entry below gives a single TCR beta chain sequence along with its context. The record originates from a study of CD8+CD57+ T cells in acquired aplastic anemia. The TCR beta profiling, which covered VDJ combination and CDR3 sequence, was carried out using genomic DNA as the template. TCRdb re-called the reads through MiXCR, storing one row per CDR3 protein. The profile shows approximately 150,000 distinct CDR3 sequences, 71% of them singletons. V shed 5 bases, J shed 5 bases, and the junction held 8 bases outside the gene matches. CDR1 is MNHEY and CDR2 is SVGEGT in the germline V gene. The CDR3 consists of 16 residues. Sequenced patients had shown CD8+CD57+ cell expansion by flow cytometry.

The source is a human donor with aplastic anemia. The sequenced material came from sorted CD4+, CD8+, or CD8+CD57+ T cells (not recorded which) from PBMCs. The chain has TRBV6-2 or TRBV6-3 and TRBJ2-5; 13 bases agree with TRBD2. CDR3 sequence reads: CASSGQLAGGRETQYF. CDR3 DNA: TGTGCCAGCAGTGGCCAACTAGCGGGGGGGCGGGAGACCCAGTACTTC.